The present T cell receptor (beta chain) was sequenced within a study of T cells in localized non-small cell lung cancer. Method: immunoSEQ multiplex PCR; TCRdb's copy keeps in-frame clones and lacks some. The sample lists 40,000 to 50,000 clones, about 90% seen once, with less than 3.5% in the top ten. Per germline, CDR1 SNHLY and CDR2 FYNNEI. The CDR3 is 13 amino acids. The J segment lost 6 bases and the V segment lost 7 bases, leaving 8 bases of the junction unmatched. Study-level results: Uninvolved adjacent lung had higher T cell clonality than tumor and all other tissues.

As concerns this clone: What it binds is not known.

The chain links TRBV2 to TRBJ1-1, with 7 nucleotides matching TRBD1. The source of this sequence is a female donor of 60 years or more with stage I squamous cell lung carcinoma. The specimen was peripheral blood, collected before any cancer treatment. The CDR3: CASIDREGAEAFF. The CDR3 nucleotides are TGTGCCAGCATCGACAGGGAGGGCGCTGAAGCTTTCTTT. The full variable domain, with the rest looked up from reference TRBV2 and TRBJ1-1, is EPEVTQTPSHQVTQMGQEVILRCVPISNHLYFYWYRQILGQKVEFLVSFYNNEISEKSEIFDDQFSVERPDGSNFTLKIRSTKLEDSAMYFCASIDREGAEAFFGQGTRLTVV.